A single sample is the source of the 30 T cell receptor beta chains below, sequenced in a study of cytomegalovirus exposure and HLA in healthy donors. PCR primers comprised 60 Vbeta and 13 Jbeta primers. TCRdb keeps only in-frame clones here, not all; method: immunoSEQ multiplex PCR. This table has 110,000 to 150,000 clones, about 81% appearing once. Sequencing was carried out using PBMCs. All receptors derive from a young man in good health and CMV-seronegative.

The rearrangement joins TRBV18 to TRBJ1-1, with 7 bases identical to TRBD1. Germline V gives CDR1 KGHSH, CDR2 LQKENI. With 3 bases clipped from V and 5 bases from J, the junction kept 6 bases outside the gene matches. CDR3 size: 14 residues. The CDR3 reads CASSPGTESTEAFF. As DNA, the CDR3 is TGTGCCAGCTCACCCGGGACAGAATCGACTGAAGCTTTCTTT.

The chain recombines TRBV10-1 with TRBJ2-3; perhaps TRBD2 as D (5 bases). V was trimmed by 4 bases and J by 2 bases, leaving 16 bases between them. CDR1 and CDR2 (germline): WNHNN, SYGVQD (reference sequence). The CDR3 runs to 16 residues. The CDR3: CASSGGGRIDTDTQYF. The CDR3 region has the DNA TGCGCCAGCAGTGGCGGAGGCAGGATTGACACAGATACGCAGTATTTT.

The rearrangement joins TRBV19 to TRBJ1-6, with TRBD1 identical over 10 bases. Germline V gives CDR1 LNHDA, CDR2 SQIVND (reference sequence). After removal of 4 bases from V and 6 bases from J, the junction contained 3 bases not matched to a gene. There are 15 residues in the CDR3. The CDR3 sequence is CASSTGTGVNSPLHF. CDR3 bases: TGTGCCAGTAGTACTGGGACAGGGGTTAATTCACCCCTCCACTTT.

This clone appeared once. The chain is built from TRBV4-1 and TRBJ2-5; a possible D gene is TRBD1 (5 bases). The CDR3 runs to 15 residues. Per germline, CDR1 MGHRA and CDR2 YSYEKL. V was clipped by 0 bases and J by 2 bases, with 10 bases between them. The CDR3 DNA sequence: TGCGCCAGCAGCCAAGAACCGACAGAGCAAGAGACCCAGTACTTC. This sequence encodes CASSQEPTEQETQYF.

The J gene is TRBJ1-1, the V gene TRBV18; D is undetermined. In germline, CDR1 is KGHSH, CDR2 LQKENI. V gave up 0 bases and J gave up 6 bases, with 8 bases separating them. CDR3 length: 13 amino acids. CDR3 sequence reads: CASSPPERAEAFF. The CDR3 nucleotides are TGTGCCAGCTCACCACCCGAGAGGGCTGAAGCTTTCTTT.

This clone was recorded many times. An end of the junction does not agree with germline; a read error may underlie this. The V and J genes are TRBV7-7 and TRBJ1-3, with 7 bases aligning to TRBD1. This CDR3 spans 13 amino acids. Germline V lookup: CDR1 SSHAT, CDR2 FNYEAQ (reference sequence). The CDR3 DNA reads TGTGCTAGCAGCTTAGCACAGGGGAACACCATATATTTT. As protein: CASSLAQGNTIYF.

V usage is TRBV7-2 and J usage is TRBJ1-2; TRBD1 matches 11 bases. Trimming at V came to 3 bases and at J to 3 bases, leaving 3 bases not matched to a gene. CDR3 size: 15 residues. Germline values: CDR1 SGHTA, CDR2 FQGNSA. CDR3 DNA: TGTGCCAGCAGCTTTGGACAGGGGGCGGACTATGGCTACACCTTC. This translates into CASSFGQGADYGYTF.

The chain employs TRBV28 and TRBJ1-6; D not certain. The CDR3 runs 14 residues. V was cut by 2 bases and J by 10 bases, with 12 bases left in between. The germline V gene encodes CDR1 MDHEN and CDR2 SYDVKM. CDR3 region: CASSLARSGSPLHF. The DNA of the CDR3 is TGTGCCAGCAGTTTAGCTAGATCCGGATCACCCCTCCACTTT.

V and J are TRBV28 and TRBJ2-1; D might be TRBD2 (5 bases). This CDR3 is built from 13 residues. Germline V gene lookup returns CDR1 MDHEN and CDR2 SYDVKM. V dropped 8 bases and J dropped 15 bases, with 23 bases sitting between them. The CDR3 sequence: CASGVAPRHRGFF. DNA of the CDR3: TGTGCCAGCGGAGTTGCCCCCCGGCACCGGGGGTTCTTC.

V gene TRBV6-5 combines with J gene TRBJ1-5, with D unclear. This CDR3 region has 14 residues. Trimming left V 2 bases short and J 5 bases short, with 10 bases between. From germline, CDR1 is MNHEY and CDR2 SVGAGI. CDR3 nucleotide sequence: TGTGCCAGCAGTTACCTGGGAGGAGATCAGCCCCAGCATTTT. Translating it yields CASSYLGGDQPQHF.

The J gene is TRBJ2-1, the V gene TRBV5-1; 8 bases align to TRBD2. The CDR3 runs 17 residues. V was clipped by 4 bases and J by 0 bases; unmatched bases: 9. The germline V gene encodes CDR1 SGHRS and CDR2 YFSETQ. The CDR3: CASSPLGREDSYNEQFF. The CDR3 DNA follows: TGCGCCAGCAGCCCTTTGGGGCGGGAGGACTCCTACAATGAGCAGTTCTTC.

This CDR3 is CASSSHRGRPGNTIYF. The DNA for the CDR3 is TGTGCCAGCAGCAGCCACAGGGGCCGCCCTGGAAACACCATATATTTT. The chain employs TRBV7-8 and TRBJ1-3; 7 bases line up with TRBD1. The CDR3 loop spans 16 amino acids. V shed 5 bases and J 2 bases; nucleotides not matched to a gene: 9. Germline CDR1 is SGHVS and CDR2 is FQNEAQ.

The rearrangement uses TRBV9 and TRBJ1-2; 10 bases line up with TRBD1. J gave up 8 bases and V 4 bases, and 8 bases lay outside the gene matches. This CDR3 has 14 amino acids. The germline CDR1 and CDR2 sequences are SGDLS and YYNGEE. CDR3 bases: TGTGCCAGCAGCTTCCTCGACAGGGGGCTAGGCTACACCTTC. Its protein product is CASSFLDRGLGYTF.

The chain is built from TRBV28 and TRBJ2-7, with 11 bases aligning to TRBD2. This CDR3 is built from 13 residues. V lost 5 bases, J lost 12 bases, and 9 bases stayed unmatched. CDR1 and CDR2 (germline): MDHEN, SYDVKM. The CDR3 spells CASSASGRPRGYF. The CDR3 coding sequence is TGTGCCAGCAGTGCTAGCGGGAGGCCGAGGGGGTACTTC. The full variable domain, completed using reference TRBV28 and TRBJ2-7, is DVKVTQSSRYLVKRTGEKVFLECVQDMDHENMFWYRQDPGLGLRLIYFSYDVKMKEKGDIPEGYSVSREKKERFSLILESASTNQTSMYLCASSASGRPRGYFGPGTRLTVT.

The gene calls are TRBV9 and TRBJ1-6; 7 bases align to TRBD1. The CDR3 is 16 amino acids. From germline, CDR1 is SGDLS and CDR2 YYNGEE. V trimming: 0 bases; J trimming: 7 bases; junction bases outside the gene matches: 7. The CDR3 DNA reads TGTGCCAGCAGCGTAGGTTCCGGGACAGCCAATTCACCCCTCCACTTT. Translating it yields CASSVGSGTANSPLHF.

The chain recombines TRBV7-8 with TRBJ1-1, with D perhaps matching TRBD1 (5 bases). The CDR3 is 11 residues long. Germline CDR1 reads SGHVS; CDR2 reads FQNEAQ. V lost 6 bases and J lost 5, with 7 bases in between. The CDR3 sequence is CASSRGTEAFF. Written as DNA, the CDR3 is TGTGCCAGCAGTCGGGGGACTGAAGCTTTCTTT.

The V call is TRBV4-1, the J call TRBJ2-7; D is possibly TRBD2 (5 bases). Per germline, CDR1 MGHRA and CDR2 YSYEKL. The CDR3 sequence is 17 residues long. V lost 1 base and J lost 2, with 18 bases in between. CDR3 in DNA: TGCGCCAGCAGCCAAGCCGTCGGTGGTAGCGCGCCCTACGAGCAGTACTTC. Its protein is CASSQAVGGSAPYEQYF.

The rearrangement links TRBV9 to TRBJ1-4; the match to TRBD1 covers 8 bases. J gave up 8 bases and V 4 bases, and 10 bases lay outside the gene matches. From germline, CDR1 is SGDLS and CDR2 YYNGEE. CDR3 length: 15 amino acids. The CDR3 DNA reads TGTGCCAGCAGCACACAGACAGGGGTCGGGGAAAAACTGTTTTTT. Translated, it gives CASSTQTGVGEKLFF.

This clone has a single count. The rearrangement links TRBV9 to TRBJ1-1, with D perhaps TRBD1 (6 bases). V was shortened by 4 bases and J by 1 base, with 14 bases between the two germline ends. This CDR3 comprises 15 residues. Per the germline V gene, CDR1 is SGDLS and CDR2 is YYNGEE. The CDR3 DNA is TGTGCCAGCAGCTCCAGGGGACACTCGAACACTGAAGCTTTCTTT. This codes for CASSSRGHSNTEAFF. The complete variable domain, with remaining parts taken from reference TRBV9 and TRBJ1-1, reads DSGVTQTPKHLITATGQRVTLRCSPRSGDLSVYWYQQSLDQGLQFLIQYYNGEERAKGNILERFSAQQFPDLHSELNLSSLELGDSALYFCASSSRGHSNTEAFFGQGTRLTVV.

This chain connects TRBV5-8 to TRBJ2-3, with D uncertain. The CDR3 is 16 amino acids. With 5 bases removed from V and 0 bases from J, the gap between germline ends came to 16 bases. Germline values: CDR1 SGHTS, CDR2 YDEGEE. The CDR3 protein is CASRPPPYQSTDTQYF. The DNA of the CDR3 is TGTGCCAGCAGACCCCCCCCGTATCAGAGCACAGATACGCAGTATTTT.

The CDR3 reads CASSSVRDTLNEKLFF. The CDR3 nucleotides are TGTGCCAGCAGCTCCGTACGGGACACTCTTAATGAAAAACTGTTTTTT. The rearrangement joins TRBV7-2 to TRBJ1-4; TRBD1 is a possible D gene (6 bases). V lost 4 bases and J 4 bases, leaving 16 bases between the germline ends. CDR1 and CDR2 from the germline V gene are SGHTA and FQGNSA. There are 16 residues in the CDR3.

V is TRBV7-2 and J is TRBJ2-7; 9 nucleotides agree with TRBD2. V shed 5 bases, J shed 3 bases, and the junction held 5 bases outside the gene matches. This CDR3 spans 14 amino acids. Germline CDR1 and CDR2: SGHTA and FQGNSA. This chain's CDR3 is CASSQGLAVYEQYF. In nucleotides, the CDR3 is TGTGCCAGCAGCCAGGGACTAGCCGTCTACGAGCAGTACTTC.

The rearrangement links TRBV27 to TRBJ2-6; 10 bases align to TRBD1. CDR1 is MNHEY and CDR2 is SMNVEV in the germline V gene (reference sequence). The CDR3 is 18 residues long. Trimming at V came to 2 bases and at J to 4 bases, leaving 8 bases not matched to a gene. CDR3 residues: CASSLVGQGGNGANVLTF. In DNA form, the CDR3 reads TGTGCCAGCAGTTTAGTCGGACAGGGGGGAAACGGGGCCAACGTCCTGACTTTC.

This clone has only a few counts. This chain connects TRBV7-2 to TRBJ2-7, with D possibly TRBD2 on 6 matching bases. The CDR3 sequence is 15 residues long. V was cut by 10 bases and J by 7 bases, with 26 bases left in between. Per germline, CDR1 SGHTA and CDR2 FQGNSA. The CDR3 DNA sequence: TGTGCCACAGCGTCCTCCCACGGGACTTCTGGGGAGCAGTACTTC. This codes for CATASSHGTSGEQYF.

The DNA for the CDR3 is TGTGCCAGCAGATCACAGGGAGCCAGCAATCAGCCCCAGCATTTT. Residues: CASRSQGASNQPQHF. This rearrangement joins TRBV6-5 to TRBJ1-5, with a possible D match to TRBD1 (6 bases). The germline CDR1 and CDR2 sequences are MNHEY and SVGAGI. The V end lost 6 bases, the J end lost 1 base, and 13 bases lay between the germline ends. The CDR3 totals 15 residues.

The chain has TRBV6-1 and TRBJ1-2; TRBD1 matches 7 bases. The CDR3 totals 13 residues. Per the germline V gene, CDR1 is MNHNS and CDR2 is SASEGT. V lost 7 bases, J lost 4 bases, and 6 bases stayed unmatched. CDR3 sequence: CASMLRDSYGYTF. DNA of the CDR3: TGTGCCAGCATGCTCCGGGACAGCTATGGCTACACCTTC.

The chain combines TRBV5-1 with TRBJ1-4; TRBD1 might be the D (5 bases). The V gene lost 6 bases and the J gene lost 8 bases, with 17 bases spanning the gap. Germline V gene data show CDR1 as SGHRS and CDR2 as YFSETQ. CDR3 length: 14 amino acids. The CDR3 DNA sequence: TGCGCCAGCAACTACGGGGGGAAAGGAGAAAAACTGTTTTTT. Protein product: CASNYGGKGEKLFF.

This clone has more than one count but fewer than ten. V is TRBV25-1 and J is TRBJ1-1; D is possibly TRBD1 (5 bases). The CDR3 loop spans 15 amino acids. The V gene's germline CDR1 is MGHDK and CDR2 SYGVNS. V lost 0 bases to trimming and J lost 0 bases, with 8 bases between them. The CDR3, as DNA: TGTGCCAGCAGTGAATATTCAGGGATGAACACTGAAGCTTTCTTT. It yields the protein CASSEYSGMNTEAFF.

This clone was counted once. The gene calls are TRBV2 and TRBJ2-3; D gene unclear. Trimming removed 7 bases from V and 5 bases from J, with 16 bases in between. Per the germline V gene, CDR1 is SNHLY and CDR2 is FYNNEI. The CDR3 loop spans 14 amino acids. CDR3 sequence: CASKTSSTVDTQYF. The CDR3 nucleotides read TGTGCCAGCAAGACATCATCCACTGTAGATACGCAGTATTTT.

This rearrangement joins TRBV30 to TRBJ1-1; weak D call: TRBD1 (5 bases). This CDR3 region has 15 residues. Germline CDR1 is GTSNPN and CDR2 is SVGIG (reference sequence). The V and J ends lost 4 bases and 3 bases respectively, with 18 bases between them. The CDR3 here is CAWNFPRLGDTEAFF. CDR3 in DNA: TGTGCCTGGAATTTCCCCAGGCTAGGGGACACTGAAGCTTTCTTT.